Listed below are T cell receptor beta chains from one sample, sequenced in a study of shared clonotypes between healthy human individuals. Only in-frame clones appear in the TCRdb table, and some are missing; sequencing was by immunoSEQ multiplex PCR. The sample lists about 2.1 million clones, 93% occurring once. Material: naive CD8+ T cells from PBMCs. These receptors all stem from a man younger than 35 in good health. Some clones in this sample may be carry-over from other donors' samples. Each CDR3 is given with its conserved first and last residue. D genes are given only for firm matches. Part of the rows lack a size; the others show once, few, many or a class for expanded clones.

.	TRBV5-8	.	TRBJ1-2	CASSLVVGDINYGYTF	TGTGCCAGCAGCTTGGTGGTGGGTGACATCAACTATGGCTACACCTTC
.	TRBV29-1	TRBD1	TRBJ2-7	CSVLGQGGEQYF	TGCAGCGTCCTCGGACAGGGTGGCGAGCAGTACTTC
.	TRBV10-3	TRBD2	TRBJ2-7	CAIRLGLAGNDLLEQYF	TGTGCCATCAGACTAGGACTAGCGGGAAATGATCTTCTCGAGCAGTACTTC
.	TRBV4-1	.	TRBJ2-1	CASSQVSGIDEQFF	TGCGCCAGCAGCCAAGTTTCAGGGATCGATGAGCAGTTCTTC
.	TRBV10-3	TRBD2	TRBJ2-1	CAISEGLAGVRDYNEQFF	TGTGCCATCAGTGAGGGACTAGCGGGAGTTAGGGACTACAATGAGCAGTTCTTC
.	TRBV28	TRBD2	TRBJ2-2	CASSLSLAGSNTGELFF	TGTGCCAGCAGTTTAAGCCTAGCGGGCTCGAACACCGGGGAGCTGTTTTTT
.	TRBV4-1	.	TRBJ2-2	CASSQDRSPRGTGELFF	TGCGCCAGCAGCCAAGATCGCAGCCCCCGCGGCACCGGGGAGCTGTTTTTT
.	TRBV6-6	.	TRBJ1-3	CASSGHPSGNTIYF	TGTGCCAGCAGTGGACACCCCTCGGGAAACACCATATATTTT
.	TRBV28	.	TRBJ1-5	CASSSSGASNQPQHF	TGTGCCAGCAGTTCATCGGGGGCTAGCAATCAGCCCCAGCATTTT
.	TRBV15	.	TRBJ2-1	CATSRGGEQFF	TGTGCCACCAGCAGGGGGGGTGAGCAGTTCTTC
.	TRBV4-1	TRBD2	TRBJ2-3	CASSQDGRERDTQYF	TGCGCCAGCAGCCAAGATGGGCGGGAGCGGGATACGCAGTATTTT
.	TRBV6-1	.	TRBJ2-7	CASSEWPGGQYF	TGTGCCAGCAGTGAATGGCCCGGCGGGCAGTACTTC
.	TRBV28	.	TRBJ2-1	CASSLISGGYNEQFF	TGTGCCAGCAGTTTAATAAGTGGGGGGTACAATGAGCAGTTCTTC
.	TRBV13	.	TRBJ1-3	CASSGRSGNTIYF	TGTGCCAGCAGCGGGCGCTCTGGAAACACCATATATTTT
.	TRBV10-3	.	TRBJ1-5	CAISEGHGVNNQPQHF	TGTGCCATCAGTGAGGGGCATGGGGTAAACAATCAGCCCCAGCATTTT
.	TRBV7-3	.	TRBJ2-2	CASRQHTGELFF	TGTGCCAGCAGACAGCACACCGGGGAGCTGTTTTTT
.	TRBV7-9	.	TRBJ1-1	CASDLPRDTEAFF	TGTGCCAGCGACCTTCCGAGGGACACTGAAGCTTTCTTT
.	TRBV2	TRBD1	TRBJ2-7	CASSSDRGFPYGQYF	TGTGCCAGCAGTTCGGACAGGGGGTTCCCATACGGGCAGTACTTC
.	TRBV9	.	TRBJ2-7	CASSVGWEPGYEQYF	TGTGCCAGCAGCGTAGGTTGGGAGCCCGGGTACGAGCAGTACTTC
.	TRBV29-1	TRBD2	TRBJ2-1	CSVAPGGEQFF	TGCAGCGTCGCCCCGGGGGGGGAGCAGTTCTTC
.	TRBV7-9	.	TRBJ2-7	CASSLDPRLAGAYEQYF	TGTGCCAGCAGCTTGGACCCCCGGCTAGCCGGAGCCTACGAGCAGTACTTC
.	TRBV29-1	.	TRBJ1-2	CSVGPGSYGYTF	TGCAGCGTCGGGCCAGGGAGCTATGGCTACACCTTC
.	TRBV5-6	.	TRBJ1-4	CASSRREVNEKLFF	TGTGCCAGCAGCCGTAGGGAGGTTAATGAAAAACTGTTTTTT
.	TRBV28	TRBD2	TRBJ2-7	CASSWGLAGPEQYF	TGTGCCAGCAGCTGGGGACTAGCAGGACCCGAGCAGTACTTC
.	TRBV7-9	TRBD1	TRBJ1-4	CASSPRGGTDEKLFF	TGTGCCAGCAGCCCCCGAGGGGGGACAGACGAAAAACTGTTTTTT
.	TRBV4-1	TRBD1	TRBJ1-3	CASSQETGYSGNTIYF	TGCGCCAGCAGCCAGGAGACAGGGTACTCTGGAAACACCATATATTTT
.	TRBV7-8	TRBD1	TRBJ2-7	CASSSAGTGKSYEQYF	TGTGCCAGCAGCTCCGCCGGGACAGGGAAATCCTACGAGCAGTACTTC
.	TRBV4-3	TRBD2	TRBJ2-7	CASSQAGLAGDEQYF	TGCGCCAGCAGCCAAGCCGGACTAGCGGGAGACGAGCAGTACTTC
.	TRBV19	.	TRBJ2-1	CASSMKSNEQFF	TGTGCCAGTAGTATGAAGTCGAACGAGCAGTTCTTC
.	TRBV28	TRBD1	TRBJ1-5	CASSLGQVNQPQHF	TGTGCCAGCAGTCTCGGACAGGTCAATCAGCCCCAGCATTTT
.	TRBV5-1	.	TRBJ2-7	CASSSDTYEQYF	TGCGCCAGCAGCTCCGACACGTACGAGCAGTACTTC
.	TRBV21-1	.	TRBJ1-1	CARSNLDDPTDSALNTEAFF	TGTGCCAGGTCCAATCTAGATGACCCGACAGACAGCGCCTTGAACACTGAAGCTTTCTTT
.	TRBV4-1	.	TRBJ1-1	CASQRTPNTEAFF	TGCGCCAGCCAGAGGACACCGAACACTGAAGCTTTCTTT
.	TRBV9	.	TRBJ1-3	CASSVELDSGNTIYF	TGTGCCAGCAGCGTAGAGTTAGACTCTGGAAACACCATATATTTT
.	TRBV7-3	.	TRBJ2-2	CASSLSGGGELFF	TGTGCCAGCAGCTTATCCGGAGGCGGGGAGCTGTTTTTT
.	TRBV28	TRBD2	TRBJ2-7	CASSVRGLAGTYEQYF	TGTGCCAGCAGTGTAAGGGGGCTAGCGGGAACCTACGAGCAGTACTTC
.	TRBV7-9	.	TRBJ1-1	CASSTRRGGEINTEAFF	TGTGCCAGCAGCACACGCAGGGGAGGGGAGATAAACACTGAAGCTTTCTTT
.	TRBV10-2	.	TRBJ2-7	CASATGDYEQYF	TGCGCCAGCGCTACGGGGGACTACGAGCAGTACTTC
.	TRBV9	.	TRBJ2-7	CASSDRDGAYEQYF	TGTGCCAGCAGCGACCGGGACGGAGCCTACGAGCAGTACTTC
.	TRBV28	.	TRBJ2-2	CASSFVQAYTGELFF	TGTGCCAGCAGTTTTGTCCAGGCCTACACCGGGGAGCTGTTTTTT
.	TRBV19	TRBD1	TRBJ1-1	CASSQGGATEAFF	TGTGCCAGTAGCCAGGGGGGGGCCACTGAAGCTTTCTTT
.	TRBV6-1	TRBD2	TRBJ2-3	CASSDRLAGGADTQYF	TGTGCCAGCAGTGATAGGCTAGCGGGCGGCGCAGATACGCAGTATTTT
.	TRBV10-3	.	TRBJ2-7	CAISESGLETYF	TGTGCCATCAGTGAGTCAGGACTGGAGACGTACTTC
.	TRBV29-1	TRBD2	TRBJ2-7	CSAKTGLAGEQYF	TGCAGCGCTAAGACGGGACTAGCGGGCGAGCAGTACTTC
.	TRBV19	.	TRBJ1-1	CASLGRGHHLSAFF	TGTGCCAGTCTAGGCCGGGGCCATCATTTGTCAGCTTTCTTT
.	TRBV10-2	.	TRBJ2-7	CASSDSGEFSWEQYF	TGCGCCAGCAGTGACTCGGGGGAATTTTCGTGGGAGCAGTACTTC
.	TRBV4-1	TRBD2	TRBJ2-1	CASSLYWTSDGEQFF	TGCGCCAGCAGCCTCTATTGGACTAGCGACGGTGAGCAGTTCTTC
.	TRBV20-1	.	TRBJ2-5	CSASEETQYF	TGCAGTGCTAGCGAGGAGACCCAGTACTTC
.	TRBV7-2	.	TRBJ1-2	CARPGQTYGYTF	TGTGCCAGACCGGGGCAGACCTATGGCTACACCTTC
.	TRBV28	TRBD2	TRBJ2-5	CASSQPDRELAGETQYF	TGTGCCAGCAGTCAACCTGACAGGGAACTAGCGGGGGAGACCCAGTACTTC
.	TRBV19	.	TRBJ2-2	CASRRDGGRIGELFF	TGTGCCAGTAGACGGGACGGGGGTAGGATCGGGGAGCTGTTTTTT
.	TRBV27	.	TRBJ2-7	CASSLYPSGPAYEQYF	TGTGCCAGCAGTTTATACCCCTCTGGACCGGCCTACGAGCAGTACTTC
.	TRBV9	TRBD2	TRBJ2-3	CASSVAGGGTDTQYF	TGTGCCAGCAGCGTAGCGGGAGGCGGCACAGATACGCAGTATTTT
.	TRBV6-6	.	TRBJ2-4	CASSTQGGNIQYF	TGTGCCAGCAGTACCCAGGGGGGAAACATTCAGTACTTC
.	TRBV7-8	.	TRBJ2-1	CASSPSVGNNEQFF	TGTGCCAGCAGCCCGTCGGTGGGGAACAATGAGCAGTTCTTC
.	TRBV9	TRBD2	TRBJ2-3	CASSAFSGVSTDTQYF	TGTGCCAGCAGCGCTTTTAGCGGGGTTAGCACAGATACGCAGTATTTT
.	TRBV15	TRBD1	TRBJ2-3	CATSRDIRDRDADTQYF	TGTGCCACCAGCAGAGATATTCGGGACAGGGATGCAGATACGCAGTATTTT
once	TRBV29-1	.	TRBJ2-1	CSVEGFRVGDEQFF	TGCAGCGTTGAGGGGTTTCGAGTGGGGGATGAGCAGTTCTTC
once	TRBV10-3	TRBD2	TRBJ2-5	CAISARLVAGESQETQYF	TGTGCCATCAGTGCTCGGCTAGTAGCGGGAGAGTCCCAAGAGACCCAGTACTTC